The rows below give T cell receptor beta chains drawn from one sample of a study of T cell repertoires in cytomegalovirus infection. TCRdb redid the calling of the reads with MiXCR, one entry per CDR3 protein. The sample consists of 510,000 or so distinct CDR3 sequences, about 30% of them appearing once. Sequenced: PBMCs. The receptors here all came from a human donor in good health (CMV status not recorded). Some clones in this sample may be carry-over from other donors' samples. Each CDR3 is given with its conserved first and last residue. D genes are given only for firm matches. Rows may omit the clone size; those that give it use once, few, many or a size class.

NA TRBD2 TRBJ2-6 TRBV11-2 TGTGCCAGCAGCATAACTAGCGGGAGTTTGGGCGGGGCCAACGTCCTGACTTTC CASSITSGSLGGANVLTF
many NA TRBJ1-4 TRBV7-2 TGTGCCAGCAGCCCTCAGATAACCGAAAAACTGTTTTTT CASSPQITEKLFF
few NA TRBJ2-1 TRBV27 TGTGCCAGCAGCACAAGCGGGCCCTACAATGAGCAGTTCTTC CASSTSGPYNEQFF
many NA TRBJ1-2 TRBV7-2 TGTGCCAGCTCTGAGAGGAACTATGGCTACACCTTC CASSERNYGYTF
many NA TRBJ2-3 TRBV6-1 TGTGCCAGCAGTTGGGACAACACAGATACGCAGTATTTT CASSWDNTDTQYF
NA TRBD2 TRBJ2-1 TRBV30 TGTGCCTGGAGCCCACTCGGCAGTCTGCGGGGGGTGCTTGAGCAGTTCTTC CAWSPLGSLRGVLEQFF
few TRBD2 TRBJ2-1 TRBV12-3/TRBV12-4 TGTGCCAGCACCGATAATCCCGGGACTAGCAGCAATGAGCAGTTCTTC CASTDNPGTSSNEQFF
NA TRBD1 TRBJ1-5 TRBV6-8 TGTGCCAGCAGCACACAGGGGATCGGCAATCAGCCCCAGCATTTT CASSTQGIGNQPQHF
few NA TRBJ2-3 TRBV7-2 TGTGCTTTCGGGGGCACAGATACGCAGTATTTT CAFGGTDTQYF
many TRBD2 TRBJ2-5 TRBV7-6 TGTGCCAGCAGCTTAGGAACGGGAGGAATGGAGACCCAGTACTTC CASSLGTGGMETQYF
NA NA TRBJ2-5 TRBV7-6 TGTGCCAGCAGCTTAGACGCTTACAAGGCAGTGACCCAGTACTTC CASSLDAYKAVTQYF
many TRBD1 TRBJ1-5 TRBV7-2 TGTGCCAGCAGCCCCGACAGGACAGGGAGTATTGGGGGTCAGCCCCAGCATTTT CASSPDRTGSIGGQPQHF
few NA TRBJ2-1 TRBV7-9 TGTGCCAGCAGCACCCCTTCGCGAGGGGCGCAGTTCTTC CASSTPSRGAQFF
many TRBD1 TRBJ1-6 TRBV7-9 TGTGCCAGCAGCCGTCCCGGGACAGGGGGGAGTTCACCCCTCCACTTT CASSRPGTGGSSPLHF
NA TRBD2 TRBJ2-1 TRBV14 TGTGCCAGCAGCCAAACAATACAGGGTCGGACTAGCGGGAGGGTCCGTTTGGGTGAGCAGTTCTTC CASSQTIQGRTSGRVRLGEQFF
few NA TRBJ1-2 TRBV12-3/TRBV12-4 TGTGCCAGCAGCCCGGGCCTAGGGCGCCTTGGCTACACCTTC CASSPGLGRLGYTF
NA NA TRBJ2-1 TRBV6-5 TGTGCCAGCAACCCCTCCCCCCCAGATTACAATGAGCAGTTCTTC CASNPSPPDYNEQFF
many TRBD2 TRBJ2-1 TRBV7-2 TGTGCCAGCAGCTTAAGGGCGGGGGATTGGTCCTACAATGAGCAGTTCTTC CASSLRAGDWSYNEQFF
few NA TRBJ2-3 TRBV20-1 TGCAGTGCTAGGAGGGCCGGGACAGATACGCAGTATTTT CSARRAGTDTQYF
NA NA TRBJ1-4 TRBV20-1 TGCAGTGCTAGACGGCAGCCCAGGCCTAATGAAAAACTGTTTTTT CSARRQPRPNEKLFF
NA TRBD1 TRBJ2-2 TRBV2 TGTGCCAGCAGTCATAGACAGGGTTCCTTCTCGCTGTACACCGGGGAGCTGTTTTTT CASSHRQGSFSLYTGELFF
NA NA TRBJ2-2 TRBV29-1 TGCAGCGTTGTCGGACCCGCAGGCGGGGAGCTGTTTTTT CSVVGPAGGELFF
NA NA TRBJ2-3 TRBV19 TGTGCCAGTAGTATAGATCCGGCACTGGGGGCGTTCGTCACAGATACGCAGTATTTT CASSIDPALGAFVTDTQYF
few TRBD1 TRBJ2-5 TRBV12-3/TRBV12-4 TGTGCCAGCAGTTTAGCGAGGGGGCTGGGGGAGACCCAGTACTTC CASSLARGLGETQYF
many NA TRBJ2-1 TRBV7-2 TGTGCCAGCAGCCGCGGGCGGAGCTCCTACAATGAGCAGTTCTTC CASSRGRSSYNEQFF
many NA TRBJ2-7 TRBV6-2/TRBV6-3 TGTGCCAGCAGTTACTCGGATCGGAGCCCGATCGGAGAGCAGTACTTC CASSYSDRSPIGEQYF
NA TRBD1 TRBJ2-4 TRBV11-2 TGTGCCAGCAGCCCCCCGGGGGGACAGGGGAACATTCAGTACTTC CASSPPGGQGNIQYF
few NA TRBJ1-2 TRBV20-1 TGCAGTGCGACAATAAAATATGGCTACACCTTC CSATIKYGYTF
NA NA TRBJ2-3 TRBV29-1 TGCAGCGTTGAAGATCCCCAGACAGATACGCAGTATTTT CSVEDPQTDTQYF
NA TRBD2 TRBJ2-3 TRBV7-2 TGTGCCAGCAGCCTAGGGACTAGCGGAACTAGCACAGATACGCAGTATTTT CASSLGTSGTSTDTQYF
few TRBD2 TRBJ2-3 TRBV5-6 TGTGCCAGCAGCTTCTCCAGCGGGAGAGGGGCAGATACGCAGTATTTT CASSFSSGRGADTQYF
many NA TRBJ1-3 TRBV28 TGTGCCAGCACCAGCTCTGGAAACACCATATATTTT CASTSSGNTIYF
NA NA TRBJ1-5 TRBV6-6 TGTGCCAGCAGTTACCGCCAAATAGATCAGCCCCAGCATTTT CASSYRQIDQPQHF